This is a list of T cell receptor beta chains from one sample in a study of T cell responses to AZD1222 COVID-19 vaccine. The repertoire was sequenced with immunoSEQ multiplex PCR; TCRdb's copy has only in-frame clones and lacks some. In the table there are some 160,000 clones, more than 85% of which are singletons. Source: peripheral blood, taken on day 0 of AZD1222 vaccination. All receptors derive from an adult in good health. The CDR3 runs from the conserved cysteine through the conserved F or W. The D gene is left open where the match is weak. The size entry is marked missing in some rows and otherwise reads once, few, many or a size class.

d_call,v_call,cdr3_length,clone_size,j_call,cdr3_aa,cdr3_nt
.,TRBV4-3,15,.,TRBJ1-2,CASSQWEGVNYGYTF,TGCGCCAGCAGCCAGTGGGAGGGGGTTAACTATGGCTACACCTTC
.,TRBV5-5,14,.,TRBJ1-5,CASSLTQSNQPQHF,TGTGCCAGCAGCTTGACACAGTCAAATCAGCCCCAGCATTTT
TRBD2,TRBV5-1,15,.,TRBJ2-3,CASSLMAGGRDTQYF,TGCGCCAGCAGCTTGATGGCGGGAGGGCGAGATACGCAGTATTTT
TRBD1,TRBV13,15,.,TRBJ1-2,CASSERTGRFYGYTF,TGTGCCAGCAGCGAGCGGACAGGCCGATTCTATGGCTACACCTTC
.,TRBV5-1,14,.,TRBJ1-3,CASRSGYSGNTIYF,TGCGCCAGCAGATCCGGGTATTCTGGAAACACCATATATTTT
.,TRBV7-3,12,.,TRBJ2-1,CASSSTRSEQFF,TGTGCCAGCAGCTCAACTAGGAGTGAGCAGTTCTTC
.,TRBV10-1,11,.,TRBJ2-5,CASQGQETQYF,TGCGCCAGCCAGGGGCAAGAGACCCAGTACTTC
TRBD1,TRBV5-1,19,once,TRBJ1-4,CASSSRVLGQGASNEKLFF,TGCGCCAGCAGCTCCCGGGTTTTAGGACAGGGGGCCTCTAATGAAAAACTGTTTTTT
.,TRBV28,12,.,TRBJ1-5,CASSLLRGSQHF,TGTGCCAGCAGTTTATTACGAGGATCGCAGCATTTT
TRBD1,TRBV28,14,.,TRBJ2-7,CASSWDRRVNEQYF,TGTGCCAGCAGTTGGGACAGGAGGGTCAACGAGCAGTACTTC
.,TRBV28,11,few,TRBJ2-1,CASSAYNEQFF,TGTGCCAGCAGTGCTTACAATGAGCAGTTCTTC
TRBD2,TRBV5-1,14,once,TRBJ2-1,CATATSPTYNEQFF,TGCGCCACTGCGACTAGCCCCACCTACAATGAGCAGTTCTTC
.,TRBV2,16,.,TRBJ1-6,CASSDVGGGRNSPLHF,TGTGCCAGCAGTGACGTGGGGGGGGGAAGGAATTCACCCCTCCACTTT
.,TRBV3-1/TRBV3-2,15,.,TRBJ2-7,CASSPARGAGYEQYF,TGTGCCAGCAGCCCAGCACGAGGGGCCGGCTACGAGCAGTACTTC
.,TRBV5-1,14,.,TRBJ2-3,CASSLAGAEDTQYF,TGCGCCAGCAGCTTGGCGGGAGCAGAAGATACGCAGTATTTT
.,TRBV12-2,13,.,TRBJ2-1,CASRLERRVGEFF,TGTGCAAGTCGCTTAGAAAGGCGGGTTGGGGAGTTCTTC
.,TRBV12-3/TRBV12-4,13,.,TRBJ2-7,CASSLDGNYEQYF,TGTGCCAGCAGTTTAGATGGAAACTACGAGCAGTACTTC
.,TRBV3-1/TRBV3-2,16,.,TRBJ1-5,CASSVDLLWHHQPQHF,TGTGCCAGCAGCGTAGACCTTCTTTGGCATCATCAGCCCCAGCATTTT
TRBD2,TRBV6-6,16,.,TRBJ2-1,CASSQAGGGLYNEQFF,TGTGCCAGCAGTCAAGCGGGAGGGGGTCTGTACAATGAGCAGTTCTTC
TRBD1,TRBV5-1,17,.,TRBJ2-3,CASSLGTGTASTDTQYF,TGCGCCAGCAGCTTGGGGACCGGGACAGCAAGCACAGATACGCAGTATTTT
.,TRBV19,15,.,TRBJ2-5,CASRDSTARQETQYF,TGTGCCAGTAGGGATTCGACGGCCCGTCAAGAGACCCAGTACTTC
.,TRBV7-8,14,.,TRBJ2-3,CASSLSVGADTQYF,TGTGCCAGCAGCTTGTCGGTCGGGGCAGATACGCAGTATTTT